Listed here are 5 T cell receptor beta chains from one sample, sequenced in a study of Tregs in tolerant kidney transplant recipients. Sequenced by immunoSEQ multiplex PCR; TCRdb stores in-frame clones only, minus some. The table has 40,000 to 50,000 clones, more than 80% seen once. The sequencing input was Tregs from blood. These receptors were taken from a human donor in good health.

As concerns this clone: Distinct nucleotide sequences in the sample also encode this CDR3. This chain uses TRBV20-1 with TRBJ1-2; D is perhaps TRBD1 (6 bases). The CDR3 contains 11 residues. Germline values: CDR1 DFQATT, CDR2 SNEGSKA (reference sequence). V lost 6 bases and J lost 4, with 9 bases in between. CDR3 residues: CSAPTGYGYTF. CDR3 DNA: TGCAGTGCCCCGACAGGCTATGGCTACACCTTC.

The V gene is TRBV19, the J gene TRBJ2-1; 10 bases fit TRBD2. J was trimmed by 6 bases and V by 2 bases; bases with no gene match: 7. Germline values: CDR1 LNHDA, CDR2 SQIVND (reference sequence). The CDR3 loop spans 16 amino acids. Here the CDR3 reads CASSIWGTSVSNEQFF. CDR3 coding DNA: TGTGCCAGTAGTATATGGGGGACTAGCGTCTCCAATGAGCAGTTCTTC.

This chain connects TRBV19 to TRBJ2-7; the D is unclear. The V gene's germline CDR1 is LNHDA and CDR2 SQIVND (reference sequence). V gave up 4 bases and J gave up 3 bases, with 4 bases separating them. The CDR3 has 11 amino acids. CDR3 in DNA: TGTGCCAGTAGTAGCAGCTACGAGCAGTACTTC. It encodes CASSSSYEQYF.

This rearrangement joins TRBV6-5 to TRBJ1-3, with D perhaps TRBD1 (5 bases). The germline V and J ends were trimmed by 2 bases and 4 bases, with 9 bases remaining between them. This CDR3 has 14 residues. Germline V gene lookup returns CDR1 MNHEY and CDR2 SVGAGI. The CDR3 DNA reads TGTGCCAGCAGTTACGGGGCGAGCGGAAACACCATATATTTT. It translates to CASSYGASGNTIYF.

The chain recombines TRBV6-5 with TRBJ2-5, with D possibly called TRBD1 or TRBD2 (5 bases each). CDR3 length equals 15 residues. The germline V and J ends were trimmed by 0 bases and 0 bases, with 8 bases remaining between them. Per the germline V gene, CDR1 is MNHEY and CDR2 is SVGAGI. CDR3 sequence reads: CASSYSWGNQETQYF. The CDR3 nucleotides read TGTGCCAGCAGTTACTCCTGGGGGAACCAAGAGACCCAGTACTTC.